This T cell receptor (beta chain) was recorded in a study of cytomegalovirus exposure and HLA in healthy donors. Findings and limits, study-wide: Apparent HLA restriction characterized most CMV-associated TCR beta chains in a later analysis. Across donors, most TCRs were seen rarely, yet some public ones were widespread. Across donors, sequencing depth was assumed by presence/absence analyses to be roughly uniform.

Primers included in the PCR were 60 Vbeta and 13 Jbeta primers. Sequencing used immunoSEQ multiplex PCR; TCRdb keeps in-frame clones, though not all of them. There are about 82,000 clones in the sample; around 77% occur only once, and around 3.4% lies in the top ten. Notes on this clone: Its antigen is not identified.

Germline values: CDR1 SNHLY, CDR2 FYNNEI. The CDR3 has 13 amino acids. J gave up 3 bases and V 5 bases, and 1 base lay outside the gene matches. The sample consisted of PBMCs. The gene calls are TRBV2 and TRBJ2-7, with 10 bases fitting TRBD1. This clonotype was sampled from a man aged 45 to 65 in good health and CMV-seronegative. CDR3 sequence reads: CASSWDRGYEQYF. The CDR3 DNA reads TGTGCCAGCAGTTGGGACAGGGGCTACGAGCAGTACTTC.